Listed below are T cell receptor beta chains from one sample, sequenced in a study of CD8 T cells in ankylosing spondylitis. TCRdb reprocessed the 5' RACE reads via MiXCR and lists one record per CDR3 protein. This sample has a few hundred thousand distinct CDR3 sequences, with about 20% found just once. Input material: blood, either unsorted or a sorted T cell fraction (not recorded which). The receptor set was obtained from a male donor with ankylosing spondylitis. Each CDR3 is given without its conserved first and last residue.

TRBJ1-1	TRBV11-2	ASSLGQGDLNTEAF
TRBJ2-1	TRBV20-1	SAGGGATYNEHF
TRBJ2-1	TRBV11-2	ASSPRSGLAGGGTYNEQF
TRBJ2-5	TRBV20-1	STYRGSETQY
TRBJ2-7	TRBV14	ASSQEGYEQY
TRBJ2-1	TRBV6-1	ASSPLAGDRIGQF
TRBJ2-3	TRBV18	ASSPRGAPDTQY
TRBJ2-1	TRBV7-2	ASSLSTGILEQF
TRBJ1-3	TRBV7-2	ASSLVGRYGNTIY
TRBJ2-3	TRBV6-5	ASSYLASLGDTQY
TRBJ2-5	TRBV18	ASSPRQGQETQY
TRBJ2-2	TRBV28	ASSLRSYTGELF
TRBJ2-5	TRBV6-1	ASSRDHQETQY
TRBJ2-5	TRBV7-2	ASSLASLAGRFQETQY
TRBJ2-1	TRBV20-1	SARDRRRGYNEQF
TRBJ2-7	TRBV7-2	ATKVGLAGDEQY
TRBJ2-3	TRBV27	ASSLRQVPAIDTQY
TRBJ2-7	TRBV19	ASSISGYEQY
TRBJ2-3	TRBV20-1	SASTSGRTDTQY
TRBJ1-5	TRBV4-1	ASSRTLGGQNQPQH
TRBJ2-6	TRBV4-1	ASSQDRSVRGRPGANVLT
TRBJ1-5	TRBV20-1	SARGGAGQPQH
TRBJ2-1	TRBV10-3	AISDGEAGYEQF
TRBJ1-1	TRBV6-5	ASSYRGRNTEAF
TRBJ1-3	TRBV20-1	SARRASGNTIY
TRBJ2-5	TRBV4-2	ASSQVLAGSETQY
TRBJ2-1	TRBV7-3	ASSLLQGAEQF
TRBJ1-2	TRBV7-9	ASSFLGYGYT
TRBJ2-3	TRBV9	ASKRDSGTDTQY
TRBJ2-1	TRBV5-1	ASSETGTTLFEQF
TRBJ2-1	TRBV6-1	ASSRTYNEQF
TRBJ2-3	TRBV12-3/TRBV12-4	ASSLSGTSRKDTQY